This TCR beta chain was sequenced for a study of shared clonotypes between healthy human individuals. CD45RA-negative memory and CD45RA+ naive subsets were split from the CD4+ cells. The CDR3 is made up of 16 amino acids. Germline V CDR1 and CDR2: SEHNR, FQNEAQ (reference sequence). V dropped 5 bases and J dropped 0; count of bases not matched to a gene: 6. As to this clone: The antigen is not known.

Study observations and caveats: Shared across a few donors were approximately 5% of the naive CD4 clonotypes.

Libraries were prepared by immunoSEQ multiplex PCR; TCRdb keeps only in-frame clonotypes and omits some of them. The profile shows about 1.1 million clones, 70% to 80% of them singletons. The V and J genes are TRBV7-9 and TRBJ2-1; 8 bases align to TRBD1. Sample: memory CD4+ T cells from PBMCs. Subset in this sample: CD45RA-negative fraction. The sequence was collected from a man aged 18-30 years in good health. Some clones in this sample may be carry-over from other donors' samples. The CDR3 loop is CASSLGQASSYNEQFF. The CDR3 DNA sequence: TGTGCCAGCAGCCTGGGACAGGCCTCCTCCTACAATGAGCAGTTCTTC.